The sequence of this TCR beta chain was determined in a study of cytomegalovirus exposure and HLA in healthy donors. Study context: The use of the same platform for the approximately 130 validation repertoires and the approximately 670 first-cohort repertoires was reported by a later analysis.

Using immunoSEQ multiplex PCR, the repertoire was profiled, and TCRdb retains in-frame clones only, with some absent. The sample lists about 110,000 clones, approximately 91% occurring once. The junction had 14 bases not matched to a gene; V was cut back by 7 bases and J by 9 bases. The CDR3 consists of 15 residues. CDR1 SQVTM and CDR2 ANQGSEA come from the germline V gene. Points from the study as a whole: Confirmation in vitro established that a few CMV-associated chains were specific for CMV antigens. Whilst most TCR sequences proved rare, a subset of public TCRs occurred across many donors. Cytomegalovirus-associated status was assigned to about 170 TCR beta chains.

Comment on this clone: Its antigen remains unknown.

The TCR originated in a woman aged 18-29 years in good health and CMV-seronegative. The sequenced sample consisted of PBMCs. The chain employs TRBV29-1 and TRBJ2-1; 11 bases are a match to TRBD2. The DNA for the CDR3 is TGCAGCGCCGAGGGGGTAGCGGGAGGGCGGGGTGAGCAGTTCTTC. Its translation is CSAEGVAGGRGEQFF.